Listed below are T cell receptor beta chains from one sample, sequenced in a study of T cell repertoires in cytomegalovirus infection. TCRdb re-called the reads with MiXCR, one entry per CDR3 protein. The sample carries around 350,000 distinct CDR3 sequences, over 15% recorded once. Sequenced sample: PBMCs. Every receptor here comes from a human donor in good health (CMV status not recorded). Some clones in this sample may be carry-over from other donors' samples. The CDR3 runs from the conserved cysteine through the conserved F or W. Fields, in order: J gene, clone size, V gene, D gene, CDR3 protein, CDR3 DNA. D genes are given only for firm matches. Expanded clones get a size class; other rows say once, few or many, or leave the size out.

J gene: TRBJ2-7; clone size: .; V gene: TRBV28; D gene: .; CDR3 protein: CASTSGLTYEQYF; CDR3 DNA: TGTGCCAGCACCTCAGGGCTAACCTACGAGCAGTACTTC
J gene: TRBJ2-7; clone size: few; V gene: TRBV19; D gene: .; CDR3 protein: CASSISASPNEQYF; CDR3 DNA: TGTGCCAGTAGTATTTCGGCTAGCCCCAACGAGCAGTACTTC
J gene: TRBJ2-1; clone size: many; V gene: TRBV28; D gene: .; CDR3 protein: CASSVWTAVYNEQFF; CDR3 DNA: TGTGCCAGCAGTGTCTGGACAGCTGTTTACAATGAGCAGTTCTTC
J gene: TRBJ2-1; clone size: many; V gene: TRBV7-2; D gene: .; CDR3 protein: CASSLEVGGGIYNEQFF; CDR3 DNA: TGTGCCAGCAGCTTAGAGGTTGGAGGGGGGATCTACAATGAGCAGTTCTTC
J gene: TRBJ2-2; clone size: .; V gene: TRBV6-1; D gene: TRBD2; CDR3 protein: CASSDPSGRAGERFF; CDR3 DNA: TGTGCCAGCAGTGACCCTAGCGGGAGAGCCGGGGAGCGGTTTTTT
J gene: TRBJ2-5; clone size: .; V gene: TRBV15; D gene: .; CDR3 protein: CATQWRREETQYF; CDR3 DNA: TGTGCCACCCAATGGAGGAGGGAAGAGACCCAGTACTTC
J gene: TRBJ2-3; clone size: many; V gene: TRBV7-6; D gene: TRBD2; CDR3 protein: CASQTSGNTDTQYF; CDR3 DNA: TGTGCCAGCCAGACTAGCGGGAACACAGATACGCAGTATTTT
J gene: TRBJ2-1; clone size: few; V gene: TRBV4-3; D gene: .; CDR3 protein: CASSQDPPSWAGRGNEQFF; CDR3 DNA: TGCGCCAGCAGCCAAGATCCCCCCTCGTGGGCGGGAAGGGGCAATGAGCAGTTCTTC
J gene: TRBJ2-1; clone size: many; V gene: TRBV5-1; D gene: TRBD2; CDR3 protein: CASSSEGAGYNEQFF; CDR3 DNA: TGCGCCAGCAGCTCCGAGGGAGCGGGGTACAATGAGCAGTTCTTC
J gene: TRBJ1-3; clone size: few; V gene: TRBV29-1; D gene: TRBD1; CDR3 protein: CSASTGGNTIYF; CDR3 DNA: TGCAGCGCCTCGACAGGGGGAAACACCATATATTTT
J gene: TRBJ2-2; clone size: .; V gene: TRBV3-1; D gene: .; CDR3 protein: CASSPIRVGELFF; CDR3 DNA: TGTGCCAGCAGCCCGATAAGAGTCGGGGAGCTGTTTTTT
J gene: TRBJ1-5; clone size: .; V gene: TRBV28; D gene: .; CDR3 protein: CASSYTDGSSPQHF; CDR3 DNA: TGTGCCAGCAGTTATACAGATGGTAGCAGCCCCCAGCATTTT
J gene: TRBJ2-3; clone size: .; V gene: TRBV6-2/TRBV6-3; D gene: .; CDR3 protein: CASSLPGRPDTQYF; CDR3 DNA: TGTGCCAGCAGCCTCCCGGGACGACCAGATACGCAGTATTTT
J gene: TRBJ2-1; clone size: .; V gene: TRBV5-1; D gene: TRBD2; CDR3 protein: CASSFLGGKDFGEQFF; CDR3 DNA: TGCGCCAGCAGCTTTCTGGGAGGGAAAGATTTTGGTGAGCAGTTCTTC
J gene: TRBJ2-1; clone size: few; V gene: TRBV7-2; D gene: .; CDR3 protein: CASGGGTPYNEQFF; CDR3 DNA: TGTGCCAGCGGTGGCGGCACGCCGTACAATGAGCAGTTCTTC
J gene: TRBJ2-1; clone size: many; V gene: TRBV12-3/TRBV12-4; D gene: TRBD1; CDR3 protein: CASSDPDRGLDNEQFF; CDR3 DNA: TGTGCCAGCAGTGATCCGGACAGGGGGCTGGACAATGAGCAGTTCTTC
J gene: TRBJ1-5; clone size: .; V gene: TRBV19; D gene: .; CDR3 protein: CASSSPERGYQPQHF; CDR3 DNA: TGTGCCAGTAGTTCTCCCGAAAGGGGGTATCAGCCCCAGCATTTT
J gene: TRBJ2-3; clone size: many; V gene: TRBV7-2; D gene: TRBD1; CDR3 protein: CASSSQGSTDTQYF; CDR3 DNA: TGTGCCAGCAGCTCACAGGGGAGCACAGATACGCAGTATTTT
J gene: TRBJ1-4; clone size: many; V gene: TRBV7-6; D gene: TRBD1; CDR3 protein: CASSVGTGGGEKLFF; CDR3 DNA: TGTGCCAGCAGCGTGGGGACAGGGGGCGGTGAAAAACTGTTTTTT
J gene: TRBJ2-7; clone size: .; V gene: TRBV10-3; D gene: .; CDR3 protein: CAISPRVNDEQYF; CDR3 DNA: TGTGCCATCAGTCCGCGGGTAAACGACGAGCAGTACTTC
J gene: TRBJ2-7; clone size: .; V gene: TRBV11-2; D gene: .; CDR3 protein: CASSLVPGGNYEQYF; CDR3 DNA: TGTGCCAGCAGCTTAGTGCCGGGGGGCAACTACGAGCAGTACTTC
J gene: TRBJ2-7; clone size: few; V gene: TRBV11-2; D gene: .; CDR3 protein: CASSRNQQQGEQYF; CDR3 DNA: TGTGCCAGCAGCCGTAACCAGCAGCAGGGGGAGCAGTACTTC
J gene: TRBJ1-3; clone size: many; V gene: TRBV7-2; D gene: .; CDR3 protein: CASSVRDGLGNTIYF; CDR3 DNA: TGTGCCAGCAGCGTACGGGACGGGCTAGGAAACACCATATATTTT
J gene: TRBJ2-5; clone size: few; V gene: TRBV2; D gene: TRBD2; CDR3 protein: CASSDLAEKETQYF; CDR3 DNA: TGTGCCAGCAGTGACCTAGCGGAGAAAGAGACCCAGTACTTC
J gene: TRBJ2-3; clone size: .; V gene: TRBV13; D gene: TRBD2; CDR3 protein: CASSLGFSGGGDTQYF; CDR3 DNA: TGTGCCAGCAGCTTAGGATTTAGCGGGGGAGGAGATACGCAGTATTTT
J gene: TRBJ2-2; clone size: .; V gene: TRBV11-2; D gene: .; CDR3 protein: CASSHVARPTGELFF; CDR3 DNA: TGTGCCAGCAGCCACGTCGCTCGCCCCACCGGGGAGCTGTTTTTT
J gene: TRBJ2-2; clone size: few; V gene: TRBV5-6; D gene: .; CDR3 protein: CASSLVGPSTGELFF; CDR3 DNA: TGTGCCAGCAGCTTGGTGGGACCCAGCACCGGGGAGCTGTTTTTT
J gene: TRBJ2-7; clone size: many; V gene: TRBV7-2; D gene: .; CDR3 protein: CASSSRAGAGVYGQYF; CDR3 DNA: TGTGCCAGCAGCTCCCGGGCGGGGGCGGGAGTATACGGGCAGTACTTC
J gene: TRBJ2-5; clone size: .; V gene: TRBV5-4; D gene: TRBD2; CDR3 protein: CASTGGPGQETQYF; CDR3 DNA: TGTGCCAGTACGGGAGGGCCGGGGCAAGAGACCCAGTACTTC